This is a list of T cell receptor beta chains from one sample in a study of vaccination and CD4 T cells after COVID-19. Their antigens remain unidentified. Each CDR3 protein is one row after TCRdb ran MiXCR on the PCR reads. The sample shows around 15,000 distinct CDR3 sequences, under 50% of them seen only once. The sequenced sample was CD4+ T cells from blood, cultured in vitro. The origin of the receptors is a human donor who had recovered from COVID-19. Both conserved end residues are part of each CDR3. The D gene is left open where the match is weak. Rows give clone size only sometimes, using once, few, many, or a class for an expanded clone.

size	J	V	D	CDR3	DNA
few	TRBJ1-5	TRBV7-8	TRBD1	CASSLRGGQPQHF	TGTGCCAGCAGCTTACGAGGGGGCCAGCCCCAGCATTTT
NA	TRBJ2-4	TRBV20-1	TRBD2	CSARDREGLDIQYF	TGCAGTGCTAGGGACCGGGAGGGCCTTGACATTCAGTACTTC
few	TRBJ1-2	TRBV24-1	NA	CATSEARAPYGYTF	TGTGCCACCAGTGAGGCCAGGGCGCCCTATGGCTACACCTTC
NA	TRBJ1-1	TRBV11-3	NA	CASSLEGRGGRTEAFF	TGTGCCAGCAGCTTAGAGGGCCGTGGGGGCAGGACTGAAGCTTTCTTT
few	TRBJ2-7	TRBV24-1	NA	CATYLRDRNHYEQYF	TGTGCCACCTATCTCCGGGACCGCAATCACTACGAGCAGTACTTC
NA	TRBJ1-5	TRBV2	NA	CASSAGGARPQHF	TGTGCCAGCAGTGCGGGAGGGGCCCGGCCCCAGCATTTT
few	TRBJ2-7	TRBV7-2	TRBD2	CASSLDSGSSYEQYF	TGTGCCAGCAGCTTAGATAGCGGGAGCTCCTACGAGCAGTACTTC
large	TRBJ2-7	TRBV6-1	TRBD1	CASSDPGQARGKQYF	TGTGCCAGCAGTGACCCGGGACAGGCCCGGGGGAAGCAGTACTTC
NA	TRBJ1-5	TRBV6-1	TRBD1	CASNTGGQDPRNQPQHF	TGTGCCAGCAACACAGGGGGCCAGGATCCGCGCAATCAGCCCCAGCATTTT
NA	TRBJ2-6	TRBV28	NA	CASRDQTGPGANVLTF	TGTGCCAGCAGGGACCAAACAGGGCCCGGGGCCAACGTCCTGACTTTC
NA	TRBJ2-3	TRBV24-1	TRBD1	CATSDSGGVIADTQYF	TGTGCCACCAGTGACTCAGGGGGCGTTATTGCAGATACGCAGTATTTT
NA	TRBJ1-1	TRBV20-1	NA	CSARAGHPNTEAFF	TGCAGTGCTAGAGCTGGCCACCCGAACACTGAAGCTTTCTTT
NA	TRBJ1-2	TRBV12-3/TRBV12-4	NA	CASSIGGNGGYTF	TGTGCCAGCAGTATAGGGGGAAACGGCGGCTACACCTTC
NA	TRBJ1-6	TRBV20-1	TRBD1	CSANRDRANSPLHF	TGCAGTGCTAACCGGGACAGGGCAAATTCACCCCTCCACTTT
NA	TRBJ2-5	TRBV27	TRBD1	CASSFRGRETQYF	TGTGCCAGCAGTTTTAGGGGGCGTGAGACCCAGTACTTC
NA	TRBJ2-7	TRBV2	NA	CASSEAIGGVAAGAYF	NA
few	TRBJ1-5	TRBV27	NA	CASSLSSRGNQPQHF	TGTGCCAGCAGTTTATCGAGCAGGGGCAATCAGCCCCAGCATTTT
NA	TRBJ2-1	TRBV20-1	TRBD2	CSARVLPSGRANEQFF	TGCAGTGCTAGAGTACTCCCTAGCGGGAGGGCCAATGAGCAGTTCTTC
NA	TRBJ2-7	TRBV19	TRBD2	CASSIFASGTSSYEQYF	TGTGCCAGTAGTATCTTTGCTAGCGGGACCTCCTCGTACGAGCAGTACTTC
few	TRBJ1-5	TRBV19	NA	CASIGWGSNQPQHF	TGTGCCAGTATTGGGTGGGGAAGCAATCAGCCCCAGCATTTT
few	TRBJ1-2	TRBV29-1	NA	CSVRELFYGYTF	TGCAGCGTGAGGGAACTTTTCTATGGCTACACCTTC
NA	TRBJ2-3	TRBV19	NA	CASSPRLRFGADTQYF	TGTGCCAGTAGTCCTCGACTGCGCTTTGGGGCAGATACGCAGTATTTT
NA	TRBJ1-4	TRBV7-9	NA	CASSTGIAEKLFF	TGTGCCAGCAGCACAGGAATTGCGGAAAAACTGTTTTTT
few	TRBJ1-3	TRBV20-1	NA	CSAGTADNDLDTIYF	TGCAGTGCTGGGACGGCAGACAATGATCTGGACACCATATATTTT
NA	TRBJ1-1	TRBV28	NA	CASSSPRGPGVSEAFF	TGTGCCAGCAGTTCCCCTCGAGGGCCCGGGGTGTCTGAAGCTTTCTTT
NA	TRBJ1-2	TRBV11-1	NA	CASSGGNYGYTF	TGTGCCAGCAGTGGAGGTAACTATGGCTACACCTTC
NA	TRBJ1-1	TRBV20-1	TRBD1	CSASPIYRGLNTEAFF	TGCAGTGCTAGCCCGATTTACAGGGGATTGAACACTGAAGCTTTCTTT
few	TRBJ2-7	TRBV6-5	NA	CASSYLPPRREQYF	TGTGCCAGCAGTTACCTCCCCCCGAGGCGCGAGCAGTACTTC
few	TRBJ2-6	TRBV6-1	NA	CASRLPGANVLTF	TGTGCCAGCAGACTCCCTGGGGCCAACGTCCTGACTTTC
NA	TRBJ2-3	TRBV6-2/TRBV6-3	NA	CVSSLRYHSGERHTQYF	TGTGTCAGCAGCCTACGATATCACTCAGGGGAGCGCCATACGCAGTATTTT
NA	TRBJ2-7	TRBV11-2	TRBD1	CASSLGRGQVGQYF	TGTGCCAGCAGCTTAGGGAGGGGACAGGTAGGGCAGTACTTC
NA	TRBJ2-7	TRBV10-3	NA	CAISESSSRGETSLLRVQYF	TGTGCCATCAGTGAGTCGAGTTCCAGGGGCGAGACTAGCCTTCTACGAGTGCAGTACTTC
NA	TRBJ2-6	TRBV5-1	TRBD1	CASSRDRGSGANVLTF	TGCGCCAGCAGCCGAGACAGGGGCTCTGGGGCCAACGTCCTGACTTTC
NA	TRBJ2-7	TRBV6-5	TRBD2	CASSYSGLAGNEQYF	TGTGCCAGCAGTTACTCAGGTCTAGCGGGTAACGAGCAGTACTTC
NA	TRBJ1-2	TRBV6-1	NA	CASSQLGNGYTF	TGTGCCAGCAGTCAACTGGGTAATGGCTACACCTTC
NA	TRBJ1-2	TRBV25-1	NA	CTSSEGWGYGYTF	TGTACCAGCAGTGAAGGATGGGGCTATGGCTACACCTTC
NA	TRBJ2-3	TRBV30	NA	CAWSRDLTADTQYF	TGTGCCTGGAGTCGGGATCTTACGGCGGATACGCAGTATTTT